This is a list of T cell receptor beta chains from one sample in a study of Ad26.COV2.S vaccination and SARS-CoV-2 variants. Measured with immunoSEQ multiplex PCR; TCRdb has only the in-frame clones, and not every one. The sample gives some 340,000 clones, around four fifths of which show up once; 2% to 2.5% is in the top ten. This specimen consisted of peripheral blood, obtained in a trial of Ad26.COV2.S vaccine versus placebo. All receptors derive from a person between 18 and 60 years old who received the Ad26.COV2.S COVID-19 vaccine or a placebo. Each CDR3 is given with its conserved first and last residue. Each record gives: clone size, D gene, V gene, J gene, CDR3 DNA, CDR3 protein. A D gene is named only where the DNA matches it firmly. Some rows mark clone size as missing; the rest say once, few, many or name a class of expanded clone.

size: .; D: .; V: TRBV27; J: TRBJ1-2; DNA: TGTGCCAGCAGTTTAAAAGGCTATGGCTACACCTTC; CDR3: CASSLKGYGYTF
size: .; D: .; V: TRBV5-4; J: TRBJ2-7; DNA: TGTGCCAGCAGCTTGACCGGGAGAGACGAGCAGTACTTC; CDR3: CASSLTGRDEQYF
size: .; D: .; V: TRBV7-3; J: TRBJ1-1; DNA: TGTGCCAGCAGCTTAACCTACTATGGCAGCCACACTGAAGCTTTCTTT; CDR3: CASSLTYYGSHTEAFF
size: .; D: TRBD1; V: TRBV2; J: TRBJ1-1; DNA: TGTGCCAGCAGTCTCGACCGCGGGACAGGGGGCCTGGGAGCTTTCTTT; CDR3: CASSLDRGTGGLGAFF
size: .; D: TRBD2; V: TRBV24-1; J: TRBJ2-1; DNA: TGTGCCACCAGTGATGCGGGAGCTCGCGGGGGCAATGAGCAGTTCTTC; CDR3: CATSDAGARGGNEQFF
size: once; D: TRBD1; V: TRBV28; J: TRBJ2-2; DNA: TGTGCCAGCAGAGTTTCTTATGCCGACAGGGGGCGCGAGGTTGCCGGGGAGCTGTTTTTT; CDR3: CASRVSYADRGREVAGELFF
size: .; D: .; V: TRBV7-2; J: TRBJ1-5; DNA: TGTGCCAGCAGCTTAGGTTATGGAAATCAGCCCCAGCATTTT; CDR3: CASSLGYGNQPQHF
size: .; D: TRBD1; V: TRBV27; J: TRBJ1-4; DNA: TGTGCCAGCAGTGCCTACAGGGGGCTAGCTGAAAAACTGTTTTTT; CDR3: CASSAYRGLAEKLFF
size: .; D: .; V: TRBV19; J: TRBJ1-1; DNA: TGTGCCAGTAGTATAGTTGGGGATCGGAACACTGAAGCTTTCTTT; CDR3: CASSIVGDRNTEAFF
size: many; D: .; V: TRBV2; J: TRBJ2-1; DNA: TGTGCCAGCAGCCCAGCCTCCGGGGATTGGTTCTTC; CDR3: CASSPASGDWFF
size: .; D: .; V: TRBV5-1; J: TRBJ1-5; DNA: TGCGCCAGCAGCGCCATGGGGGGGACAAATCAGCCCCAGCATTTT; CDR3: CASSAMGGTNQPQHF
size: .; D: .; V: TRBV30; J: TRBJ2-3; DNA: TGTGCCTGGAGTCGGGCACGCTACACAGATACGCAGTATTTT; CDR3: CAWSRARYTDTQYF